This T cell receptor (beta chain) was identified during a study of human T cells and chemical hapten exposure. As for the study in general: Recorded diagnoses among the mostly female patients were alopecia areata, totalis or universalis. Study results and limitations: Expanded TCR sets contained significantly more large CDR3 similarity clusters than controls.

This clonotype came up a few times. Antigen: not known. CDR1 is DFQATT and CDR2 is SNEGSKA in the germline V gene (reference sequence). The CDR3 runs 16 residues. With 0 bases clipped from V and 1 base from J, the junction kept 5 bases outside the gene matches. Each CDR3 protein gets one entry after TCRdb re-called the RACE reads with MiXCR. The sample yields roughly 130,000 distinct CDR3 sequences, around 11% seen once. The time point: patch test 3, about 24 weeks after DPC sensitization. Noted treatment: therapeutic diphenylcyclopropenone sensitization with weekly scalp DPC. Blood collection took place prior to placing each patch test.

This specimen consisted of whole blood, obtained in connection with sensitization to the hapten diphenylcyclopropenone (DPC). The chain joins TRBV20-1 to TRBJ1-1; 10 nucleotides line up with TRBD1. The sequence derives from a woman in her forties or fifties with alopecia areata. Some clones in this sample may be carry-over from other donors' samples. CDR3 in DNA: TGCAGTGCTAGAGATCGGGGACAGGGGTCGAACACTGAAGCTTTCTTT. It is translated as CSARDRGQGSNTEAFF.